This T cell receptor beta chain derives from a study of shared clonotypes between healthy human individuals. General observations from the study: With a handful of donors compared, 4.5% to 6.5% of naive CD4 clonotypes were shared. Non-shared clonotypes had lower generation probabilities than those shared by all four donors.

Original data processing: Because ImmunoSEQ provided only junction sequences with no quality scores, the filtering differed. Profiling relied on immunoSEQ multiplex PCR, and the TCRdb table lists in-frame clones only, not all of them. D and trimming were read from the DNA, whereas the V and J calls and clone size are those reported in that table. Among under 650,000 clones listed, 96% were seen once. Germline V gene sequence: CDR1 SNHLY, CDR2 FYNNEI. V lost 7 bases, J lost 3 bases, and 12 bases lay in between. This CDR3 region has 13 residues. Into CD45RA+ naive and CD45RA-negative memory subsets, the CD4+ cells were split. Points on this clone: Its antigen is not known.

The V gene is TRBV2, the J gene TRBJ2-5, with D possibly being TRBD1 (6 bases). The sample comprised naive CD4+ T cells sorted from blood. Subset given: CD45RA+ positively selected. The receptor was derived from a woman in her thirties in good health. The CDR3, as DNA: TGTGCCAGCATCGGGACAAACAAAGAGACCCAGTACTTC. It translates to CASIGTNKETQYF. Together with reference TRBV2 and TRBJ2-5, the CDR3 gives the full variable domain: EPEVTQTPSHQVTQMGQEVILRCVPISNHLYFYWYRQILGQKVEFLVSFYNNEISEKSEIFDDQFSVERPDGSNFTLKIRSTKLEDSAMYFCASIGTNKETQYFGPGTRLLVL.